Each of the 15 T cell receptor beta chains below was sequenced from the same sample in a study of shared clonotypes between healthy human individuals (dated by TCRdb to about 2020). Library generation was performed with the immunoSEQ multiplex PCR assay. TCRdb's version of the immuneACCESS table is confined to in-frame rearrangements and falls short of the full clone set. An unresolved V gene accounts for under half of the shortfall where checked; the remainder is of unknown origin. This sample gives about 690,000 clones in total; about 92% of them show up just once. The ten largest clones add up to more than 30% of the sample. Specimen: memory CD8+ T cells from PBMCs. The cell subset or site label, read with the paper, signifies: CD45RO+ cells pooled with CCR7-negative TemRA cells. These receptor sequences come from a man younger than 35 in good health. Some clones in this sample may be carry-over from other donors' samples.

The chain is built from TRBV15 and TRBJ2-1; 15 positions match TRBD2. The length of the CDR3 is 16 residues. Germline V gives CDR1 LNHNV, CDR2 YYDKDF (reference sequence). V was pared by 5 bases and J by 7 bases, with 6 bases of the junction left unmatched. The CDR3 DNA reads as TGTGCCACCAGCGTTAGGACTAGCGGGAGGGGGAATGAGCAGTTCTTC. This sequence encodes CATSVRTSGRGNEQFF.

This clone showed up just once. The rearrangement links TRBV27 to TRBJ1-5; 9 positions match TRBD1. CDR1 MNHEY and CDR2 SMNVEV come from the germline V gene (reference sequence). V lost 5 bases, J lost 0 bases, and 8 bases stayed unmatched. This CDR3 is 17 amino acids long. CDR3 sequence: CASSKTDRGYSNQPQHF. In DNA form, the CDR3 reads TGTGCCAGCAGTAAAACGGACAGGGGTTATAGCAATCAGCCCCAGCATTTT.

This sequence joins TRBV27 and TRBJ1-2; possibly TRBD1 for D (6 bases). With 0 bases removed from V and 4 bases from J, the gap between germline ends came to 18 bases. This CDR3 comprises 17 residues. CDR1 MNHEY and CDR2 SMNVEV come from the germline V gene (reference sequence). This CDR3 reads CASSLSTGGRAFYGYTF. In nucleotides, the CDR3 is TGTGCCAGCAGTTTATCCACGGGGGGCAGGGCCTTCTATGGCTACACCTTC.

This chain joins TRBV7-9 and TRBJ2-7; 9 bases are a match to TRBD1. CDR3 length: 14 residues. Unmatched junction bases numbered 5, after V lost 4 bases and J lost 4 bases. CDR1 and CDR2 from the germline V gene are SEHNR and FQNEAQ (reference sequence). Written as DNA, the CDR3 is TGTGCCAGCAGCTCGGGACAGGGTCCGTACGAGCAGTACTTC. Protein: CASSSGQGPYEQYF.

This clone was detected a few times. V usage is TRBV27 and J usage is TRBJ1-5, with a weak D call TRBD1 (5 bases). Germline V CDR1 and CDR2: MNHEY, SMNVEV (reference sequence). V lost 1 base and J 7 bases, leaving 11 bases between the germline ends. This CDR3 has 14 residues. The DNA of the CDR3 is TGTGCCAGCAGTTTATGGCCAGGGAGGCAGCCCCAGCATTTT. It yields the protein CASSLWPGRQPQHF.

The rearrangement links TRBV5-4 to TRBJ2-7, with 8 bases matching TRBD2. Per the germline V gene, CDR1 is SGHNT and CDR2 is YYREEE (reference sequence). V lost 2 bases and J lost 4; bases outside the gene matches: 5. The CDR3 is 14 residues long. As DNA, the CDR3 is TGTGCCAGCAGCTTCGGGGGGGCGGGTTACGAGCAGTACTTC. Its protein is CASSFGGAGYEQYF.

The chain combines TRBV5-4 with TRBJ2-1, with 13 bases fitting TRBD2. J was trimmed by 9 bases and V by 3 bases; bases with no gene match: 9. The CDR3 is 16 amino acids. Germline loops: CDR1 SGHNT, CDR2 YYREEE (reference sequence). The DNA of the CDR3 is TGTGCCAGCAGCTCAGAAGGACTAGCGGGAGTGGTTGAGCAGTTCTTC. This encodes CASSSEGLAGVVEQFF.

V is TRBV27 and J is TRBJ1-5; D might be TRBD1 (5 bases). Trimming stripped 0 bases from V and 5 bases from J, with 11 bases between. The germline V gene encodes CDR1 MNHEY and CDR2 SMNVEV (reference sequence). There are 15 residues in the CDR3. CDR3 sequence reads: CASSLSVGVDQPQHF. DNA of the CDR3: TGTGCCAGCAGTTTATCAGTGGGGGTCGATCAGCCCCAGCATTTT.

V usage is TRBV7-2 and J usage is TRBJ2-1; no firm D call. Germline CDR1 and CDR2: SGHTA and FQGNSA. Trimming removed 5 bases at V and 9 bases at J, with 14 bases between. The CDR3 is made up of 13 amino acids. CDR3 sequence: CASSRARGTEQFF. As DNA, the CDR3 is TGTGCCAGCAGCCGGGCCCGAGGTACTGAGCAGTTCTTC.

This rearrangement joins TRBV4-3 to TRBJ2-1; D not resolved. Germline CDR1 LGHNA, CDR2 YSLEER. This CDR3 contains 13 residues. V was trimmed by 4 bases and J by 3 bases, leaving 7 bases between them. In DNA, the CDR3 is TGCGCCAGCAGCCCGGAAGACTACAATGAGCAGTTCTTC. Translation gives CASSPEDYNEQFF.

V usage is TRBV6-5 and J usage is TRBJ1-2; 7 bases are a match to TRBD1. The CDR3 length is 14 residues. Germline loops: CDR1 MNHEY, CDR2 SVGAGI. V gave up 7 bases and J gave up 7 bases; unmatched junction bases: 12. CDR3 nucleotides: TGTGCCAGCAAACCGACAGGGAGGGGGTTTGGCTACACCTTC. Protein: CASKPTGRGFGYTF.

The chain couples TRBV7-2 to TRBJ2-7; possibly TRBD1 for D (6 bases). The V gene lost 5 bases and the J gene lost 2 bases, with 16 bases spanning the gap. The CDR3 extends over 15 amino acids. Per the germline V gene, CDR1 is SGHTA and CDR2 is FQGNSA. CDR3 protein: CASSNTGTSTYEQYF. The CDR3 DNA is TGTGCCAGCAGCAACACCGGGACAAGTACCTACGAGCAGTACTTC. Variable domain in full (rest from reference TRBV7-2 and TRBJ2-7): GAGVSQSPSNKVTEKGKDVELRCDPISGHTALYWYRQSLGQGLEFLIYFQGNSAPDKSGLPSDRFSAERTGGSVSTLTIQRTQQEDSAVYLCASSNTGTSTYEQYFGPGTRLTVT.

The CDR3 here is CASSSGSNQPQHF. The CDR3 DNA sequence: TGTGCCAGCAGTTCGGGTAGCAATCAGCCCCAGCATTTT. The chain is built from TRBV25-1 and TRBJ1-5; D gene ambiguous. Germline V CDR1 and CDR2: MGHDK, SYGVNS. V was clipped by 5 bases and J by 0 bases, with 5 bases between them. The CDR3 extends over 13 amino acids.

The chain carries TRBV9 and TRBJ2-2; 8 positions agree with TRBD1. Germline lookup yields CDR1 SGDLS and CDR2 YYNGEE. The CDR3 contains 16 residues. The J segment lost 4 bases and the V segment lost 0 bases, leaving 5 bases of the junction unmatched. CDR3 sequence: CASSVDAQGATGELFF. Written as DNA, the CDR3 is TGTGCCAGCAGCGTAGACGCCCAGGGGGCCACCGGGGAGCTGTTTTTT.

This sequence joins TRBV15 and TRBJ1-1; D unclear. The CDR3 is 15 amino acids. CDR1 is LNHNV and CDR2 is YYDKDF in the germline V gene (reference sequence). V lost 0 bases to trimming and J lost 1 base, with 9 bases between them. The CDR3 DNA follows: TGTGCCACCAGCAGAGATAGTCGGCCGAACACTGAAGCTTTCTTT. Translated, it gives CATSRDSRPNTEAFF.